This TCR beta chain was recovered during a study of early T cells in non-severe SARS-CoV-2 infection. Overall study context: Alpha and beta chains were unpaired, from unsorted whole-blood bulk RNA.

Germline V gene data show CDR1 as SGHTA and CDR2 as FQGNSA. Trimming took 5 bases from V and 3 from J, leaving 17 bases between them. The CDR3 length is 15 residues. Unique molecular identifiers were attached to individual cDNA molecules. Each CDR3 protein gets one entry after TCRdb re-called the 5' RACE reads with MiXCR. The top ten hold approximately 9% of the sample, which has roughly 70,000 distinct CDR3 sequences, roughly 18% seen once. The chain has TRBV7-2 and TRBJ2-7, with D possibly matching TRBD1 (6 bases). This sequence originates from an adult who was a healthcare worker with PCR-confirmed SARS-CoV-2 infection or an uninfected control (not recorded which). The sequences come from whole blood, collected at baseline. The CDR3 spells CASSHGTPDYYEQYF. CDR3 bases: TGTGCCAGCAGCCACGGGACACCGGATTACTACGAGCAGTACTTC. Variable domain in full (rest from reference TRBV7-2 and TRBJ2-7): GAGVSQSPSNKVTEKGKDVELRCDPISGHTALYWYRQSLGQGLEFLIYFQGNSAPDKSGLPSDRFSAERTGGSVSTLTIQRTQQEDSAVYLCASSHGTPDYYEQYFGPGTRLTVT.